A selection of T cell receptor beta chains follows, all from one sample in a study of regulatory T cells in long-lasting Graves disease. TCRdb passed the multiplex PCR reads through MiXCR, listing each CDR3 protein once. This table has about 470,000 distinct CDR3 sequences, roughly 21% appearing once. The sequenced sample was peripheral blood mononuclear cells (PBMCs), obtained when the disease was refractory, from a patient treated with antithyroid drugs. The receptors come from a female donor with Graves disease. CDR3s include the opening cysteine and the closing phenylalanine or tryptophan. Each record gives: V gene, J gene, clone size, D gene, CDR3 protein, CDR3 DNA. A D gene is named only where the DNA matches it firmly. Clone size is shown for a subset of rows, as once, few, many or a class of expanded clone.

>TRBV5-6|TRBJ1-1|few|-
CASSTSEALGTEAFF
TGTGCCAGCAGCACCTCGGAGGCCCTGGGGACTGAAGCTTTCTTT
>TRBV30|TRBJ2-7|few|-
CAWSDRPYEQYF
TGTGCCTGGAGCGACAGACCCTACGAGCAGTACTTC
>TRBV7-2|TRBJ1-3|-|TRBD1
CASSLNAGGLLHMSSGNTIYF
TGTGCCAGCAGCCTAAACGCAGGGGGACTACTGCACATGAGCTCTGGAAACACCATATATTTT
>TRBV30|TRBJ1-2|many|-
CAWSLVQDYGYTF
TGTGCCTGGAGTCTGGTACAGGACTATGGCTACACCTTC
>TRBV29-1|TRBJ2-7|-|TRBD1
CSVEDDRDSFEQHF
TGCAGCGTTGAAGATGACAGGGACAGTTTCGAGCAGCACTTC
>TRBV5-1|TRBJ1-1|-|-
CASSSSQGRDTEAFF
TGCGCCAGCAGCTCCTCTCAGGGAAGGGACACTGAAGCTTTCTTT
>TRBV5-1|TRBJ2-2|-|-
CASSFVPGDPGELFF
TGCGCCAGCAGCTTCGTACCAGGGGATCCCGGGGAGCTGTTTTTT
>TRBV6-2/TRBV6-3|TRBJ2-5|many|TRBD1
CASSSLQGAYETQYF
TGTGCCAGCAGTTCTCTACAGGGGGCATATGAGACCCAGTACTTC
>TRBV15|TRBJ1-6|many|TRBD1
CATKRAAGGTPLHF
TGTGCCACCAAAAGGGCTGCAGGGGGAACACCCCTCCACTTT
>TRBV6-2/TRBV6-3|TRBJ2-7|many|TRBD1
CASSYRGTGKGYEQYF
TGTGCCAGCAGTTACCGAGGGACAGGGAAAGGTTACGAGCAGTACTTC
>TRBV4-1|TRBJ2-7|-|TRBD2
CASSHLGLAGKQYF
TGCGCCAGCAGCCATCTGGGACTAGCGGGGAAGCAGTACTTC
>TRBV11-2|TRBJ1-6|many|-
CASSLRPEHSPLHF
TGTGCCAGCAGCTTAAGACCCGAGCACTCACCCCTCCACTTT
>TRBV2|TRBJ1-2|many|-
CASSENGPLRGYTF
TGTGCCAGCAGTGAGAATGGACCCCTAAGGGGCTACACCTTC
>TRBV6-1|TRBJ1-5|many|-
CASVPQGPTYSNQPQHF
TGTGCCAGCGTTCCGCAGGGGCCCACTTATAGCAATCAGCCCCAGCATTTT
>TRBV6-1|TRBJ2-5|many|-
CASRQKTATTPQETQYF
TGTGCCAGCAGACAGAAGACAGCTACCACTCCTCAAGAGACCCAGTACTTC
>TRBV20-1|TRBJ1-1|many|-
CSARGGAANTEAFF
TGCAGTGCTAGAGGAGGGGCGGCGAACACTGAAGCTTTCTTT
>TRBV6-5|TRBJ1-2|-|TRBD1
CASSYSGTGPDYGYTF
TGTGCCAGCAGTTACTCCGGGACAGGGCCTGACTATGGCTACACCTTC